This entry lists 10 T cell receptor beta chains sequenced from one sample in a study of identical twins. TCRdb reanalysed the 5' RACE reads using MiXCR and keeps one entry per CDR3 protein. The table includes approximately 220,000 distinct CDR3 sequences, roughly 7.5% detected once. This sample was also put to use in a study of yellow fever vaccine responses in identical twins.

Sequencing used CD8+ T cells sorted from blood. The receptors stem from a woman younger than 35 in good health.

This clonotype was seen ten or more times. CDR3 sequence (DNA): TGTGCCAGCAGCCAAGGAGATCTAGTGAGTGGTGGAGATACGCAGTATTTT. Its translation is CASSQGDLVSGGDTQYF. The chain employs TRBV3-1 and TRBJ2-3, with no clear D. This CDR3 region has 17 residues. From germline, CDR1 is LGHDT and CDR2 YNNKEL (reference sequence). V lost 1 base to trimming and J lost 5 bases, with 19 bases between them.

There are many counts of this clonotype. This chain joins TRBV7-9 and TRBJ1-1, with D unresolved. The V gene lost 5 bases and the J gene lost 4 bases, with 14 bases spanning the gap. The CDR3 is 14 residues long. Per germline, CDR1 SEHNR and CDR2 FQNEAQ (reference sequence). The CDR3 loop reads CASSPSSKPTEAFF. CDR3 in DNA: TGTGCCAGCAGCCCCAGTTCTAAACCCACTGAAGCTTTCTTT.

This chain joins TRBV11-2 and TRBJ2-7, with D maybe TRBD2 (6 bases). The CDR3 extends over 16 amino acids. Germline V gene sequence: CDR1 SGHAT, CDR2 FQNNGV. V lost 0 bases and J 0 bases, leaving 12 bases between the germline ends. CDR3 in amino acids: CASSLEGSGYSYEQYF. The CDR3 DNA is TGTGCCAGCAGCTTAGAAGGTAGCGGCTACTCCTACGAGCAGTACTTC.

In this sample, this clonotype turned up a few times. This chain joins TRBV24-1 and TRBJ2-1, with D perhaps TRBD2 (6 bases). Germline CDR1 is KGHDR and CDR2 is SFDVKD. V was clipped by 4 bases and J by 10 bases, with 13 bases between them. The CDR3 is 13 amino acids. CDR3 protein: CATSDRIGGEQFF. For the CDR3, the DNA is TGTGCCACCAGTGACCGCATCGGAGGGGAGCAGTTCTTC.

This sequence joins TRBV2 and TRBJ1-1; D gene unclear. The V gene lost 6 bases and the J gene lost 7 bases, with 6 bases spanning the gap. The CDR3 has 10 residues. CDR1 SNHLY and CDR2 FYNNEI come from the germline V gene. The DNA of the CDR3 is TGTGCCAGCAGAGGGATTGAAGCTTTCTTT. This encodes CASRGIEAFF.

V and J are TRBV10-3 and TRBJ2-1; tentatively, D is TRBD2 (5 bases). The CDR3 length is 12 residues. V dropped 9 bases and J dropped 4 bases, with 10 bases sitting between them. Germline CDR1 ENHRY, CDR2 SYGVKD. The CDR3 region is CAMGSGYNEQFF. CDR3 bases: TGTGCCATGGGGAGCGGATACAATGAGCAGTTCTTC.

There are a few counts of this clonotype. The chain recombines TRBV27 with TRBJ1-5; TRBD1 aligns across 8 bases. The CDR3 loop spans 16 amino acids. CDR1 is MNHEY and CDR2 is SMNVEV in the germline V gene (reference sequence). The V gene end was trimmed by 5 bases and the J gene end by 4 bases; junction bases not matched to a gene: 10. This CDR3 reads CASSLGQDIQNQPQHF. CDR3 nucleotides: TGTGCCAGCAGTCTGGGACAGGATATACAAAATCAGCCCCAGCATTTT.

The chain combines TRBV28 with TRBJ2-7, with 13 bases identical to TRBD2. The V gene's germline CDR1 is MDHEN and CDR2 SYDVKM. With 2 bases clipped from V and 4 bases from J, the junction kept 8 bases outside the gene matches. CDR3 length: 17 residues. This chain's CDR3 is CASSLAPLAGGKYEQYV. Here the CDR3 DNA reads TGTGCCAGCAGTTTAGCCCCACTAGCGGGGGGGAAATACGAGCAGTACGTC.

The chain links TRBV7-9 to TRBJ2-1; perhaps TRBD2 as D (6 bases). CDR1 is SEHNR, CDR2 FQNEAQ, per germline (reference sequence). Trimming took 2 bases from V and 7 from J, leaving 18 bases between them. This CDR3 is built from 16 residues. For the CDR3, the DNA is TGTGCCAGCAGCTTATCGACTAGAAGCCCCTCAAATGAGCAGTTCTTC. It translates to CASSLSTRSPSNEQFF. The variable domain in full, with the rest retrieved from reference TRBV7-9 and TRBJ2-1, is DTGVSQNPRHKITKRGQNVTFRCDPISEHNRLYWYRQTLGQGPEFLTYFQNEAQLEKSRLLSDRFSAERPKGSFSTLEIQRTEQGDSAMYLCASSLSTRSPSNEQFFGPGTRLTVL.

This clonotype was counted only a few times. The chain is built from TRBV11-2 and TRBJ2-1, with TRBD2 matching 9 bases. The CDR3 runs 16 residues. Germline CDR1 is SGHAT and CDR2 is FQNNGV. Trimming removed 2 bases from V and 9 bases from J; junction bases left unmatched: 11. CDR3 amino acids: CASSLRGGRAVGEQFF. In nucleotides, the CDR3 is TGTGCCAGCAGCTTACGGGGCGGGAGGGCCGTCGGTGAGCAGTTCTTC.